This TCR beta chain is drawn from a study of cytomegalovirus exposure and HLA in healthy donors. Study observations and caveats: A missense DCLRE1C variant was associated with V- and J-gene trimming of TCR beta chains in a later analysis, and an independent cohort replicated the association. Based on reports, TCR beta sequences accurately predicted HLA-A and HLA-B alleles for most subjects. A later analysis found that most CMV-associated TCR beta chains appeared HLA-restricted.

Comment on this clone: Its matching antigen is unknown.

The J segment lost 5 bases and the V segment lost 4 bases, leaving 7 bases of the junction unmatched. In germline, CDR1 is MGHDK, CDR2 SYGVNS. The CDR3 is made up of 15 amino acids. The PCR made use of 60 Vbeta and 13 Jbeta primers. Sequenced by immunoSEQ multiplex PCR; TCRdb stores in-frame clones only, minus some. The sample has around 95,000 clones, 82% seen once; the top ten hold 3.4%. Sequenced sample: PBMCs. The chain employs TRBV25-1 and TRBJ2-1; the match to TRBD2 covers 8 bases. This sequence originates from a young man in good health and CMV-seropositive. The CDR3, as DNA: TGTGCCAGCAGTGTACGGACTAGCTTCAACAATGAGCAGTTCTTC. It translates to CASSVRTSFNNEQFF.